One and the same sample provided the 9 T cell receptor beta chains below, sequenced in a study of human T cells and chemical hapten exposure. Specified time point: pre-sensitization, week 0. Treatment in this sample: therapeutic diphenylcyclopropenone sensitization with weekly scalp DPC. TCRdb reanalysed the RACE reads using MiXCR and keeps one entry per CDR3 protein. The sample shows more than 150,000 distinct CDR3 sequences, 25% to 35% of them seen only once. Sequencing was performed on whole blood, taken in connection with sensitization to the hapten diphenylcyclopropenone (DPC). These receptors originate from a woman in her thirties with alopecia areata. Some clones in this sample may be carry-over from other donors' samples.

This clonotype occurred a few times. The chain joins TRBV2 to TRBJ1-1; the match to TRBD1 covers 9 bases. Trimming at V came to 6 bases and at J to 4 bases, leaving 3 bases not matched to a gene. Germline CDR1 SNHLY, CDR2 FYNNEI. The CDR3 runs to 13 residues. The CDR3 bases are TGTGCCAGCAGGACAGGGGGTGGCACTGAAGCTTTCTTT. Translation: CASRTGGGTEAFF.

The V call is TRBV29-1, the J call TRBJ1-1; D remains unclear. Germline lookup yields CDR1 SQVTM and CDR2 ANQGSEA. The CDR3 is 16 amino acids. V was pared by 1 base and J by 5 bases, with 20 bases between. In nucleotides, the CDR3 is TGCAGCGTTGAAGCACCCACACCGTCTCATGGGACTGAAGCTTTCTTT. Its translation: CSVEAPTPSHGTEAFF.

The rearrangement joins TRBV2 to TRBJ1-2; 7 nucleotides align to TRBD1. V lost 4 bases to trimming and J lost 1 base; unmatched junction nucleotides: 3. This CDR3 comprises 14 residues. In germline, CDR1 is SNHLY, CDR2 FYNNEI. The CDR3 nucleotides are TGTGCCAGCAGTGTACAGGGGCGTAACTATGGCTACACCTTC. Its translation is CASSVQGRNYGYTF.

CDR3: CASSHLGALAGELFF. In DNA form, the CDR3 reads TGTGCCAGCAGCCACTTGGGGGCTCTAGCCGGGGAGCTGTTTTTT. The chain carries TRBV5-4 and TRBJ2-2; D is perhaps TRBD1 (6 bases). V was pared by 4 bases and J by 6 bases, with 16 bases between. The CDR3 contains 15 residues. The germline V gene has CDR1 SGHNT and CDR2 YYREEE (reference sequence).

The rearrangement links TRBV28 to TRBJ2-2, with a weak D call TRBD2 (6 bases). V lost 3 bases and J 5 bases, leaving 10 bases between the germline ends. The length of the CDR3 is 14 residues. From germline, CDR1 is MDHEN and CDR2 SYDVKM. CDR3 sequence reads: CASSLGGLTGELFF. The CDR3 nucleotides are TGTGCCAGCAGTTTGGGGGGATTAACCGGGGAGCTGTTTTTT. Complete variable domain (other parts from reference TRBV28 and TRBJ2-2): DVKVTQSSRYLVKRTGEKVFLECVQDMDHENMFWYRQDPGLGLRLIYFSYDVKMKEKGDIPEGYSVSREKKERFSLILESASTNQTSMYLCASSLGGLTGELFFGEGSRLTVL.

The J gene is TRBJ1-2, the V gene TRBV30, with D perhaps matching TRBD1 (5 bases). V was shortened by 1 base and J by 3 bases, with 12 bases between the two germline ends. There are 14 residues in the CDR3. The germline V gene encodes CDR1 GTSNPN and CDR2 SVGIG (reference sequence). The CDR3 DNA follows: TGTGCCTGGAGTGAGGCGGGGGATTACTATGGCTACACCTTC. Protein sequence: CAWSEAGDYYGYTF.

This clonotype was seen more than once but under ten times. The chain is built from TRBV5-1 and TRBJ2-2; the D is unclear. Trimming took 3 bases from V and 3 from J, leaving 9 bases between them. Germline V CDR1 and CDR2: SGHRS, YFSETQ. There are 14 residues in the CDR3. The chain's CDR3 is CASSWGLDTGELFF. In nucleotides, the CDR3 is TGCGCCAGCAGCTGGGGTCTGGACACCGGGGAGCTGTTTTTT.

This chain connects TRBV9 to TRBJ2-3; no firm D call. V was cut by 3 bases and J by 2 bases, with 13 bases left in between. Germline CDR1 reads SGDLS; CDR2 reads YYNGEE. This CDR3 contains 15 residues. The chain's CDR3 is CASSATPRATDTQYF. As DNA, the CDR3 is TGTGCCAGCAGCGCGACCCCCCGGGCCACAGATACGCAGTATTTT.

This clonotype was seen once. The chain uses TRBV20-1 and TRBJ2-7; possibly TRBD2 for D (6 bases). This CDR3 is built from 15 residues. V dropped 0 bases and J dropped 0 bases, with 12 bases sitting between them. CDR1 DFQATT and CDR2 SNEGSKA come from the germline V gene (reference sequence). CDR3 bases: TGCAGTGCTAGAGATTGGAGGGCAGACTCCTACGAGCAGTACTTC. It translates to CSARDWRADSYEQYF.